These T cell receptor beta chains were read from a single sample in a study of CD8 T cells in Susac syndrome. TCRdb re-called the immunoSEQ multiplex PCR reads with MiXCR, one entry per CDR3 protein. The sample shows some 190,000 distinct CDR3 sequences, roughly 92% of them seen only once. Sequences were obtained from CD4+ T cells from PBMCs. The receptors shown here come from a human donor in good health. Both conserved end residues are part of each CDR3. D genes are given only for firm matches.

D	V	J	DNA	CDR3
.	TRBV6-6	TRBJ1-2	TGTGCCAGCACCGACACTAACTATGGCTACACCTTC	CASTDTNYGYTF
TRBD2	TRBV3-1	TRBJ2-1	TGTGCCAGCAGCCAGGGCGGGGGGCTGCGTATTGGGCAGTTCTTC	CASSQGGGLRIGQFF
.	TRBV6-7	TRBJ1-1	TGTGCCAGCAGTTGCTCCCGGATCCGTCACGACACTGAAGCTTTCTTT	CASSCSRIRHDTEAFF
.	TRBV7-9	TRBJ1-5	TGTGCCACTAGAGCGGGGTCTAATCAGCCCCAGCATTTT	CATRAGSNQPQHF
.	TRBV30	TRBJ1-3	TGTGCCTGGAGAGGAGGATCTGAAAACACCATATATTTT	CAWRGGSENTIYF
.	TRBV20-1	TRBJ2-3	TGCAGTGCTAGACGCCTAACCCGCACAGATACGCAGTATTTT	CSARRLTRTDTQYF
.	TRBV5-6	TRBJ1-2	TGTGCCAGCAGAAGCGGCGGGGCCACCTATGGCTACACCTTC	CASRSGGATYGYTF
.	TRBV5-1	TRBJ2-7	TGCGCCAGCTCTCGAGGGGACGAGCAGTACTTC	CASSRGDEQYF
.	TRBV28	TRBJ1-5	TGTGCCAGCAGTTTAGGGACGACGGGGAATCAGCCCCAGCATTTT	CASSLGTTGNQPQHF
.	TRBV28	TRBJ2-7	TGTGCCAGCACCCCGGGGGGCCTTTACGAGCAGTACTTC	CASTPGGLYEQYF